This T cell receptor beta chain was sequenced in a study of cytomegalovirus exposure and HLA in healthy donors. V lost 1 base, J lost 4 bases, and 14 bases lay in between. Germline V CDR1 and CDR2: SGHRS, YFSETQ. CDR3 length equals 16 residues. The PCR ran on 60 Vbeta and 13 Jbeta primers. Sequencing used immunoSEQ multiplex PCR; TCRdb keeps in-frame clones, though not all of them. The table includes about 120,000 clones, just over 15% detected once. V gene TRBV5-1 combines with J gene TRBJ2-2, with D possibly matching TRBD2 (6 bases). The TCR sequence derives from a woman younger than 35 in good health and CMV-seronegative. What was sequenced was PBMCs. The CDR3 nucleotides are TGCGCCAGCAGCTTGTTATCGGGGGATGTCACCGGGGAGCTGTTTTTT. Translation: CASSLLSGDVTGELFF.